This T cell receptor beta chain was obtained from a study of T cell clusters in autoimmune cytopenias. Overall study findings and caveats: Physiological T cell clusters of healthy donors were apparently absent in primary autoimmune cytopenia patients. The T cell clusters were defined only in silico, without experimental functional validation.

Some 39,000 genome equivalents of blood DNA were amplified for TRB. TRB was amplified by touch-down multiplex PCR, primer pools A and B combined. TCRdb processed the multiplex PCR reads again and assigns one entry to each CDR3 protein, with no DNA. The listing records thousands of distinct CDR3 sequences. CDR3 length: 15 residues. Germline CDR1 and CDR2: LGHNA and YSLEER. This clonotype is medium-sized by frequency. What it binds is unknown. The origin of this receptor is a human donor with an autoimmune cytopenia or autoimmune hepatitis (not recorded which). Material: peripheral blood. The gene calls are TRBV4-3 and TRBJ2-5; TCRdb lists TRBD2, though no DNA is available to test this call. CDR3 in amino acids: CASSQASGGAETQYF.